The source of this T cell receptor beta chain is a study of PD-1 blockade in classical Hodgkin lymphoma. Study at large: With a 2-week interval, patients received intravenous nivolumab at 3 mg/kg. Findings and caveats of the study: Baseline diversity in complete responders resembled that of newly diagnosed patients. By C4D1, CD4+ diversity increased significantly, especially in complete responders. Initiation of nivolumab under 1 year after ASCT led to exclusion of patients.

Assay used: immunoSEQ multiplex PCR; TCRdb lists only in-frame clones, some missing. The sample holds 25,000 to 30,000 clones, 86% seen once. Comments on this clone: What it recognizes is unknown.

V was trimmed by 6 bases and J by 1 base, leaving 11 bases between them. CDR3 length: 14 amino acids. Germline values: CDR1 SNHLY, CDR2 FYNNEI. Time point given: cycle 4 day 1 (C4D1), after about 6 weeks of nivolumab. Every patient relapsed after autologous stem cell transplantation, and brentuximab vedotin exposure varied. Magnetic negative selection of thawed PBMCs was the method by which CD4+ T cells were purified. This sequence originates from a human donor with classical Hodgkin lymphoma. The chain carries TRBV2 and TRBJ2-3, with a possible D match to TRBD2 (5 bases). Sequences were derived from CD4+ T cells from blood, sampled before the fourth cycle of nivolumab. CDR3 bases: TGTGCCAGCAGCCGAGGGAAGGGCACAGATACGCAGTATTTT. It yields the protein CASSRGKGTDTQYF.